This TCR beta chain was observed in a study of PD-L1 blockade in urothelial cancer. TCRdb keeps only in-frame clones here, not all; method: immunoSEQ multiplex PCR. Of around 80,000 clones in the sample, about nine tenths were seen once. V shed 3 bases and J 3 bases; nucleotides not matched to a gene: 13. The CDR3 length is 17 residues. Germline CDR1 SGHNT, CDR2 YYREEE (reference sequence). The rearrangement links TRBV5-4 to TRBJ2-7; 9 bases are a match to TRBD1. The sequence was obtained from a woman between 65 and 79 years old with urothelial cancer. The sample consisted of PBMCs, taken around atezolizumab (anti-PD-L1) treatment. The CDR3 reads CASSSPGTGSMSYEQYF. The CDR3 nucleotides are TGTGCCAGCAGCTCACCCGGGACAGGGAGTATGAGCTACGAGCAGTACTTC.